A single sample is the source of the 2 T cell receptor beta chains below, sequenced in a study of early stage breast cancer tumors. Measured with immunoSEQ multiplex PCR; TCRdb has only the in-frame clones, and not every one. The sample carries about 51,000 clones, about 77% recorded once. Sequenced: blood. These receptors all come from a person aged 40 to 49 with breast cancer.

CDR3 nucleotides: TGTGCCATCAGCCTCCCAGGAGGGAACACTGAAGCTTTCTTT. Protein product: CAISLPGGNTEAFF. The J gene is TRBJ1-1, the V gene TRBV10-3; D remains ambiguous. CDR1 is ENHRY and CDR2 is SYGVKD in the germline V gene. The CDR3 runs to 14 residues. V dropped 6 bases and J dropped 1 base, with 12 bases sitting between them.

The chain employs TRBV5-1 and TRBJ2-7; TRBD1 is a possible D gene (6 bases). The CDR3 is 12 residues long. Germline assignment: CDR1 SGHRS and CDR2 YFSETQ. The germline V and J ends were trimmed by 4 bases and 2 bases, with 7 bases remaining between them. CDR3 bases: TGCGCCAGCAGCCCAGGGGCCTACGAGCAGTACTTC. Amino acid sequence: CASSPGAYEQYF.